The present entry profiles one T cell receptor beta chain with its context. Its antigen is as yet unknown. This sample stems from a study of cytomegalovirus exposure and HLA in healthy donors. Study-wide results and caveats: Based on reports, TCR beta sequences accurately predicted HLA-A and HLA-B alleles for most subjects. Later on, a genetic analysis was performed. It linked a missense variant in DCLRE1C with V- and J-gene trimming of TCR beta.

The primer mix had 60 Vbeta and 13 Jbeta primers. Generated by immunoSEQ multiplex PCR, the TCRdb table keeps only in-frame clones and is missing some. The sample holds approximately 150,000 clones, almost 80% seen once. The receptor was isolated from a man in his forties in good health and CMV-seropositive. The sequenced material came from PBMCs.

Here the CDR3 DNA reads TGTGCCAGCAGTTACGAACTAGCGACTAGCACAGATACGCAGTATTTT. This codes for CASSYELATSTDTQYF. V is TRBV6-5 and J is TRBJ2-3; TRBD2 matches 7 bases. The CDR3 is 16 amino acids. The germline V gene encodes CDR1 MNHEY and CDR2 SVGAGI. V lost 2 bases to trimming and J lost 0 bases; unmatched junction nucleotides: 5.